This TCR beta chain was captured by sequencing in a study of T-cell reconstitution after alpha-beta-depleted transplantation in children. This clonotype came up many times. Preparation of the TCRbeta library was carried out with unique molecular identifiers. TCRdb re-called the PCR reads with MiXCR, one entry per CDR3 protein. Of a few hundred thousand distinct CDR3 sequences detected, about 16% appear once; the ten largest clones hold 3% to 3.5%. Germline lookup yields CDR1 SEHNR and CDR2 FQNEAQ (reference sequence). J lost 1 base, V lost 2 bases, and 8 bases had no gene match. There are 18 residues in the CDR3.

The J gene is TRBJ2-1, the V gene TRBV7-9, with TRBD2 identical over 10 bases. This receptor was obtained from a human donor who donated a stem cell graft to a child with acute lymphoblastic leukemia. The sequencing here drew on PBMCs from the stem cell graft donor, taken from the stem cell graft. The CDR3 DNA reads as TGTGCCAGCAGCTTATCCCTAGCGGGAGATGGGTCCTACAATGAGCAGTTCTTC. It codes for CASSLSLAGDGSYNEQFF.